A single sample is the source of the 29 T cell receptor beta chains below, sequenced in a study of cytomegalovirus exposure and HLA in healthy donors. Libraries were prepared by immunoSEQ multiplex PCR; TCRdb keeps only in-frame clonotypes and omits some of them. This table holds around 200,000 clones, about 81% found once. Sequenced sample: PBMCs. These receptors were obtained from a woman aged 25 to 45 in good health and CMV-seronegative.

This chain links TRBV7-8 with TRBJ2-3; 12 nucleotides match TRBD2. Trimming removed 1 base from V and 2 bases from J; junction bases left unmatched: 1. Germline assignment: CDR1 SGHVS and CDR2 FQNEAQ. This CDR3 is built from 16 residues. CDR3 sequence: CASSLGTSGVTDTQYF. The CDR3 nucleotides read TGTGCCAGCAGCTTAGGGACTAGCGGGGTCACAGATACGCAGTATTTT. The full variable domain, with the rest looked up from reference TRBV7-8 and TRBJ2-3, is GAGVSQSPRYKVAKRGQDVALRCDPISGHVSLFWYQQALGQGPEFLTYFQNEAQLDKSGLPSDRFFAERPEGSVSTLKIQRTQQEDSAVYLCASSLGTSGVTDTQYFGPGTRLTVL.

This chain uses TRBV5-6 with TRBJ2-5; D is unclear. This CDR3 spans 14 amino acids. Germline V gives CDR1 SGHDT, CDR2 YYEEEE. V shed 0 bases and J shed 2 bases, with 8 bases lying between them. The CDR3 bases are TGTGCCAGCAGCTTGGGAGGTAGTCAAGAGACCCAGTACTTC. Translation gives CASSLGGSQETQYF.

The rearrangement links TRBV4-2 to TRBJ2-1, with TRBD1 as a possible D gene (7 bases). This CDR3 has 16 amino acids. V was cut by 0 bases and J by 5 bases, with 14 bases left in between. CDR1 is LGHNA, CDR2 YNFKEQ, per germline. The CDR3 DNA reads TGTGCCAGCAGCCAAGATGCGGGACAGCCTCACAATGAGCAGTTCTTC. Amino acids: CASSQDAGQPHNEQFF.

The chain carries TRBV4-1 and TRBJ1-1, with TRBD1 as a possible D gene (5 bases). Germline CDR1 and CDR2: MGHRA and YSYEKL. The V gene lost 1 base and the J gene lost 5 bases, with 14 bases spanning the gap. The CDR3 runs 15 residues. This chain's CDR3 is CASSQGKGSGTEAFF. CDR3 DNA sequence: TGCGCCAGCAGCCAAGGGAAGGGGTCAGGGACTGAAGCTTTCTTT.

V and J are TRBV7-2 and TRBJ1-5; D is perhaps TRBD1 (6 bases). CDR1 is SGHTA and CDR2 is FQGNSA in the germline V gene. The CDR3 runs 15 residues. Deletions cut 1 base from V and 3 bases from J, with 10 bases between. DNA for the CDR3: TGTGCCAGCAGCTTAGAGGGGACAAACAATCAGCCCCAGCATTTT. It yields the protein CASSLEGTNNQPQHF.

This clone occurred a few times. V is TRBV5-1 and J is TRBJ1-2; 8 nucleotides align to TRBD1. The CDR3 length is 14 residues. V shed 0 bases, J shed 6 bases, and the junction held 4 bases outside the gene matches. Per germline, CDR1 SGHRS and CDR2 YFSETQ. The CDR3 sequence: CASSLGQGMDGYTF. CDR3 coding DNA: TGCGCCAGCAGCTTGGGACAGGGGATGGATGGCTACACCTTC.

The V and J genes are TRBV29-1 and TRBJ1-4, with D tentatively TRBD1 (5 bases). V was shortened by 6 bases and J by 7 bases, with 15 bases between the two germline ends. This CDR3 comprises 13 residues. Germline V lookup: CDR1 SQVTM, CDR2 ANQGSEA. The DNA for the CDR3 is TGCAGCGTCTACGACAGTAGTCCTGAAAAACTGTTTTTT. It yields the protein CSVYDSSPEKLFF.

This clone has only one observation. CDR3 in DNA: TGCGCCAGCAGCCCTCTAGCGGGGGGTCGCGGGGAGCTGTTTTTT. Encoded protein: CASSPLAGGRGELFF. The rearrangement joins TRBV5-1 to TRBJ2-2; TRBD2 matches at 11 bases. The CDR3 spans 15 residues. CDR1 and CDR2 (germline): SGHRS, YFSETQ. V was pared by 4 bases and J by 7 bases, with 6 bases of the junction left unmatched.

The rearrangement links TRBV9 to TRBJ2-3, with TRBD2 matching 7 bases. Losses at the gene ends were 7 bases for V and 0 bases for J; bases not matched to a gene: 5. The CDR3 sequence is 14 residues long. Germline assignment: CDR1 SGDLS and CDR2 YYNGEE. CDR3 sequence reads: CASASGLSTDTQYF. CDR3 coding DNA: TGTGCCAGCGCTAGCGGTCTTAGCACAGATACGCAGTATTTT.

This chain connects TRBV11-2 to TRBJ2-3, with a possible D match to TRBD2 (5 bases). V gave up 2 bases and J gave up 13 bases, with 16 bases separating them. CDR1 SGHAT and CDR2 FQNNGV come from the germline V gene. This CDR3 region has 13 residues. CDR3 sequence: CASSLSSAARKYF. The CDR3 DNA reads TGTGCCAGCAGCTTAAGTAGCGCCGCACGGAAGTATTTT.

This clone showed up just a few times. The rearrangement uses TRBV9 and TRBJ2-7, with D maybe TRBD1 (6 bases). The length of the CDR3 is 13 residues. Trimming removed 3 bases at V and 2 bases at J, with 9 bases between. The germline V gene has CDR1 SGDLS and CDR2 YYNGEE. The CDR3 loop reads CASSGTVPYEQYF. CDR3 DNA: TGTGCCAGCAGCGGGACAGTTCCCTACGAGCAGTACTTC. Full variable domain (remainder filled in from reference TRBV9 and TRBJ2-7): DSGVTQTPKHLITATGQRVTLRCSPRSGDLSVYWYQQSLDQGLQFLIQYYNGEERAKGNILERFSAQQFPDLHSELNLSSLELGDSALYFCASSGTVPYEQYFGPGTRLTVT.

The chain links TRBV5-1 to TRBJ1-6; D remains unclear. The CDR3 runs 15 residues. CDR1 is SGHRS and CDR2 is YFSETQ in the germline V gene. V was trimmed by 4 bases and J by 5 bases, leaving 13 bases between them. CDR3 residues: CASSPRGLDNSPLHF. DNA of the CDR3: TGCGCCAGCAGCCCCCGGGGTCTCGATAATTCACCCCTCCACTTT.

CDR3 DNA: TGTGCCTGGGTACAGGGGTGGGTGAACACTGAAGCTTTCTTT. It codes for CAWVQGWVNTEAFF. V and J are TRBV30 and TRBJ1-1; 7 bases are shared with TRBD1. The V gene end was trimmed by 5 bases and the J gene end by 0 bases; junction bases not matched to a gene: 6. CDR3 size: 14 residues. Germline CDR1 and CDR2: GTSNPN and SVGIG (reference sequence).

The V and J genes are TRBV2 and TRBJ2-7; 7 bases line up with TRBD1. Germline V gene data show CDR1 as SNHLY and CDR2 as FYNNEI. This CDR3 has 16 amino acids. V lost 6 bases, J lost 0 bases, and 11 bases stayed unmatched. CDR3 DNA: TGTGCCAGCAGGGGATTCAGGACAGGAGACTCCTACGAGCAGTACTTC. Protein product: CASRGFRTGDSYEQYF.

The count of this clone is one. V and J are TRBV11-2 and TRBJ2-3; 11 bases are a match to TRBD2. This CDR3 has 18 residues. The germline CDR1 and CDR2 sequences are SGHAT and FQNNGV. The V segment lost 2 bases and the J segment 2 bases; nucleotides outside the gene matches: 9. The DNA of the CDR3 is TGTGCCAGCAGCTTACACTATTTACTAGCGGGAGCCACAGATACGCAGTATTTT. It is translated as CASSLHYLLAGATDTQYF.

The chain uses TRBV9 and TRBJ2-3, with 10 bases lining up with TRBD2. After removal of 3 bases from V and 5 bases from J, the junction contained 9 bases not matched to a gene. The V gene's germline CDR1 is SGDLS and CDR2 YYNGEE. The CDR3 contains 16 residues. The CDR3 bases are TGTGCCAGCAGCGGAACAAGCGGGGGGGCCTTAGATACGCAGTATTTT. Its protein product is CASSGTSGGALDTQYF. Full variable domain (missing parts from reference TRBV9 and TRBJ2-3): DSGVTQTPKHLITATGQRVTLRCSPRSGDLSVYWYQQSLDQGLQFLIQYYNGEERAKGNILERFSAQQFPDLHSELNLSSLELGDSALYFCASSGTSGGALDTQYFGPGTRLTVL.

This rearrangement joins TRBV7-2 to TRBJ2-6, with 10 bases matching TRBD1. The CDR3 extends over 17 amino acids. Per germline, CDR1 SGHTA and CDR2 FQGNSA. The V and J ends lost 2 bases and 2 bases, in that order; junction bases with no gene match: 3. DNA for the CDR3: TGTGCCAGCAGCTTATTCGGACAGGGGGCTGGGGCCAACGTCCTGACTTTC. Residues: CASSLFGQGAGANVLTF.

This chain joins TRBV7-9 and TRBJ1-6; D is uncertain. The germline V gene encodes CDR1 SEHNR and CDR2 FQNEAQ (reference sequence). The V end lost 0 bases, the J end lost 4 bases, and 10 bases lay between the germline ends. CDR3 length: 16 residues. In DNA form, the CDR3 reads TGTGCCAGCAGCTTAGCGGGTCAGGTTTATAATTCACCCCTCCACTTT. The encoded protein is CASSLAGQVYNSPLHF.

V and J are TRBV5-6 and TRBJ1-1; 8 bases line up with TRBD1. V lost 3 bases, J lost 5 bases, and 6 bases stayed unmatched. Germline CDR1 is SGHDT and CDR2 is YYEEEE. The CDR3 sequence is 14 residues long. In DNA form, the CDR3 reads TGTGCCAGCAGCTACAGGGGGAGATGGACTGAAGCTTTCTTT. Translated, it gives CASSYRGRWTEAFF.

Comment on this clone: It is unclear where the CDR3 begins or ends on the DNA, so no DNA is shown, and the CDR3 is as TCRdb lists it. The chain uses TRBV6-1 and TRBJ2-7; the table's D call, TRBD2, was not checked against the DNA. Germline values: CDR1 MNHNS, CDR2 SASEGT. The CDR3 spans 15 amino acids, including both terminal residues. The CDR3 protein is CASSVGSGSSSGKNF.

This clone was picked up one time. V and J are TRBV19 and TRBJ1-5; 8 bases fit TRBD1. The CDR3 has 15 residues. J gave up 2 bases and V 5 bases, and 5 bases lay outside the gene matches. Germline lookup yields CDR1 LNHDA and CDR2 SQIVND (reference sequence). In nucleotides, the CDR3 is TGTGCCAGTAGTCCACCGACAGGGGGCAATCAGCCCCAGCATTTT. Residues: CASSPPTGGNQPQHF.

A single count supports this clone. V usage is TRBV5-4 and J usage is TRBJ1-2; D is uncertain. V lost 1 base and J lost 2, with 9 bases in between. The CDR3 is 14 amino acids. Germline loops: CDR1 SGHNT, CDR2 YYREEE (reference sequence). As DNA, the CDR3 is TGTGCCAGCAGCTTGTCTACGGGGAACTATGGCTACACCTTC. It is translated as CASSLSTGNYGYTF.

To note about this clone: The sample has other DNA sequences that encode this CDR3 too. CDR3 in DNA: TGCGCCAGCAGCTTGACAGGGGACAATCAGCCCCAGCATTTT. Translated, it gives CASSLTGDNQPQHF. The chain couples TRBV5-1 to TRBJ1-5; the match to TRBD1 covers 7 bases. Germline V gene data show CDR1 as SGHRS and CDR2 as YFSETQ. The V gene end was trimmed by 1 base and the J gene end by 3 bases; junction bases not matched to a gene: 1. The length of the CDR3 is 14 residues.

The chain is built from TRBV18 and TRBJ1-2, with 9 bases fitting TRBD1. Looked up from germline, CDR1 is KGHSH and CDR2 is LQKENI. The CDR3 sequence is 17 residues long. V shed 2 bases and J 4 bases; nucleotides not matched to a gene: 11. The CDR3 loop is CASSPMSSQQGAYGYTF. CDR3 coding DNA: TGTGCCAGCTCACCAATGTCAAGTCAACAGGGGGCCTATGGCTACACCTTC.

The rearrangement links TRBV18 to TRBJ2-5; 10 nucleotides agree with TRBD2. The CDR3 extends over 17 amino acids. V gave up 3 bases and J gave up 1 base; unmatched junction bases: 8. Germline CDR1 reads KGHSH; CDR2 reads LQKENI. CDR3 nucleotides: TGTGCCAGCTCACCCCAGTTTAGCGGGGGGTCCCAAGAGACCCAGTACTTC. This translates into CASSPQFSGGSQETQYF.

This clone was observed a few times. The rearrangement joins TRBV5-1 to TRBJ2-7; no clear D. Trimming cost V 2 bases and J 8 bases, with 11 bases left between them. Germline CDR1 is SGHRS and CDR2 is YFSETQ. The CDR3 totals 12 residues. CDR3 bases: TGCGCCAGCAGCTTATGGAACAGTCAGCAGTACTTC. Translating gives CASSLWNSQQYF.

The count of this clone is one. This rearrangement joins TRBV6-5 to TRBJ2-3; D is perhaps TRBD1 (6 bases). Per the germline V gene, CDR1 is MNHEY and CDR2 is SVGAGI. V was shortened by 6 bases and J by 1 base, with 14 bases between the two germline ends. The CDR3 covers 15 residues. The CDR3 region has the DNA TGTGCCAGCAGCCCCCCCGGGACACGCACAGATACGCAGTATTTT. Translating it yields CASSPPGTRTDTQYF.

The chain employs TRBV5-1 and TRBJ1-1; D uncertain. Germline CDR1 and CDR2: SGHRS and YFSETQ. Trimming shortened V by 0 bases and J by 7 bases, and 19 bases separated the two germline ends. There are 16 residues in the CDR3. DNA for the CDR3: TGCGCCAGCAGCTTGGAGTTTGTCGGCGCGGGAGTTGAAGCTTTCTTT. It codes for CASSLEFVGAGVEAFF.

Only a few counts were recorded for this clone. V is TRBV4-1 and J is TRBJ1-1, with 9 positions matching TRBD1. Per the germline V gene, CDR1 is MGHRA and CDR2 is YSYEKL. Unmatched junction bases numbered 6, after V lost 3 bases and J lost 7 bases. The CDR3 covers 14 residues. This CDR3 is CASSHPGQGIEAFF. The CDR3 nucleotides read TGCGCCAGCAGCCACCCAGGACAGGGGATTGAAGCTTTCTTT.